This T cell receptor beta chain originates from a study of response to subunit inactivated influenza vaccine. TCRdb recomputed calls from the RT-PCR reads with MiXCR, one row per CDR3 protein. The sample lists 540,000 or so distinct CDR3 sequences, 10% to 15% occurring once. On this clonotype itself: The antigen remains undetermined.

General study findings and limits: Only a handful of new T cells, the authors suggested, are recruited with each seasonal influenza vaccination.

This CDR3 comprises 13 residues. V was cut by 10 bases and J by 1 base, with 13 bases left in between. Germline CDR1 is MNHNY and CDR2 is SVGAGI (reference sequence). The clonotype originates from a man aged 45-65 years who received an inactivated influenza vaccine. The genes are TRBV6-6 and TRBJ2-5; no definite D call. Sample: PBMCs from blood, taken roughly 46 days after vaccination. The DNA of the CDR3 is TGTGCCACCTCCGTGCCGGCCCAAGAGACCCAGTACTTC. Translated, it gives CATSVPAQETQYF.